A selection of T cell receptor beta chains follows, all from one sample in a study of shared clonotypes between healthy human individuals. Method: immunoSEQ multiplex PCR; TCRdb's copy keeps in-frame clones and lacks some. The data show about 2.4 million clones, over 85% seen once. The sample taken for sequencing was naive CD4+ T cells from PBMCs. These receptors came from a man in his late teens or twenties in good health. Some clones in this sample may be carry-over from other donors' samples. Both conserved end residues are part of each CDR3.

v_gene	j_gene	CDR3aa
TRBV7-2	TRBJ1-2	CASSLGRNYGYTF
TRBV7-9	TRBJ2-5	CASSPTRDQETQYF
TRBV7-3	TRBJ2-1	CASSTRTGAGNEQFF
TRBV6-1	TRBJ1-5	CASSEYTNQPQHF
TRBV15	TRBJ2-5	CATSRVVLQETQYF
TRBV30	TRBJ2-1	CAWSKRGGLAGASSYNEQFF
TRBV5-5	TRBJ2-7	CASSPGQGIGEQYF
TRBV4-1	TRBJ2-1	CASRQGLHNEQFF
TRBV6-6	TRBJ2-7	CASSYPGTYEQYF
TRBV6-5	TRBJ2-6	CATQTVSGANVLTF
TRBV5-1	TRBJ2-7	CASSLRDTLSYEQYF
TRBV28	TRBJ2-5	CASSSRAEFYF
TRBV5-1	TRBJ2-3	CASSSNSGRTTDTQYF
TRBV7-9	TRBJ2-3	CASSFRLAGTDTQYF
TRBV2	TRBJ2-7	CASTSYGTGRGDEQYF
TRBV6-1	TRBJ1-4	CASKEQGQLNEKLFF
TRBV7-2	TRBJ1-2	CASSHREGGTYGYTF
TRBV6-1	TRBJ2-7	CASSPRDRGLYEQYF
TRBV11-2	TRBJ2-1	CASSLTRNEQFF
TRBV30	TRBJ2-5	CAWSVSTQETQYF
TRBV19	TRBJ2-7	CASSLGIWNEQYF
TRBV7-3	TRBJ2-3	CASSRSGSSTDTQYF
TRBV18	TRBJ2-7	CASSPAAGGGYEQYF
TRBV19	TRBJ1-1	CASSTGTAVVTEAFF
TRBV5-1	TRBJ2-2	CASSPGLQGVGELFF
TRBV5-1	TRBJ2-5	CASSPGARQGTQYF